This TCR beta chain was sequenced in a study of OX40 agonist ivuxolimab in advanced cancers. The study in broad terms: Ivuxolimab, which targeted the costimulatory receptor OX40 (CD134), was an agonistic, fully human IgG2 monoclonal antibody. Intravenous ivuxolimab was administered to patients every 2 weeks at six dose levels: 0.01, 0.1, 0.3, 1.5, 3 and 10 mg/kg. Among the roughly 50 dose-escalation patients, about 20 had hepatocellular carcinoma, approximately 15 melanoma, 9 renal cell carcinoma and 9 head and neck cancer. The dose-escalation cohort was 82.7% male with a mean age of approximately 60 years, ranging from 23 to 79. Prior anti-PD-1, anti-PD-L1 or anti-CTLA-4 therapy was permitted, and checkpoint inhibitors had been received by around 39% of dose-escalation patients. Partial responses were achieved by three dose-escalation patients, of whom one had hepatocellular carcinoma and two had cutaneous melanoma. The point of sequencing TCRbeta in the periphery was to test whether ivuxolimab changed TCR sequence diversity and drove clonal T-cell expansion. The monotherapy dose-escalation portion (N ≈ 57 patients) of the phase I ivuxolimab trial is reported in the paper.

The trial excluded patients who had a history of autoimmune disease or were on systemic immunosuppression. Peripheral blood for TCR sequencing was drawn from every dose cohort at baseline, at cycle 4 day 1 and at cycle 7 day 1. Samples came from an open-label, multicenter, first-in-human phase I dose-escalation trial of ivuxolimab. The trial enrolled adults with locally advanced or metastatic head and neck squamous cell, hepatocellular, melanoma or renal cell carcinoma. Before TCR sequencing, CD4+ T cells and CD8+ T cells from peripheral blood were sorted into separate populations. To sequence the TCRbeta CDR3 region, genomic DNA was isolated from the sorted cells. The immunoSEQ Assay was used to sequence the TCRbeta CDR3 regions. TCRdb stores this immuneACCESS table with in-frame sequences only. Part of the clones is absent; in the studies checked, under half of the shortfall reflects unresolved V genes, and no reason is known for the rest. Here the sample has just under 75,000 clones; approximately 90% occur a single time. The ten largest clones represent roughly 0.44% of the sample.

Comments on this clone: Its antigen remains unidentified. No much larger clone is present one base from it, and per-base qualities are unavailable.

For CDR1 and CDR2, the germline V gene lists SGDLS and YYNGEE. Trimmed from V: 0 bases; trimmed from J: 7 bases; junction bases lacking a gene match: 7. Its CDR3 holds 16 amino acids, cysteine through phenylalanine. Only the CDR3 portion is preserved as DNA: 48 bases, with reading frame beginning at the first base. Broad study findings and their caveats: The antigen specificity of the peripheral T cells that underwent clonal expansion was not determined. Clonal expansion of both CD4+ and CD8+ blood T cells was observed from baseline to week 6 at doses 0.1 to 3.0 mg/kg. After ivuxolimab, CD8+ T cells had more expanded clones than CD4+ T cells on average. Low levels of normalized T-cell clonal expansion were also shown by some nonresponding patients. In the 0.1-3.0 mg/kg groups, partial responders were among the patients with the lowest normalized peripheral clonal expansion, particularly in CD8+ T cells.

This chain is built from TRBV9 and TRBJ2-1; TRBD2 fits 10 bases in the junction. This receptor was taken from an adult with an advanced solid tumor such as melanoma, head and neck, liver or kidney cancer. Specimen: CD4+ or CD8+ T cells sorted from blood, collected in a trial of the OX40 agonist ivuxolimab. The sequenced DNA: TGTGCCAGCAGCGTAGATCCTAGCGGGAGTTTAAATGAGCAGTTCTTC. This is translated as CASSVDPSGSLNEQFF. Outside the CDR3, residues come from the reference TRBV9 and TRBJ2-1 proteins, so the full variable domain is: DSGVTQTPKHLITATGQRVTLRCSPRSGDLSVYWYQQSLDQGLQFLIQYYNGEERAKGNILERFSAQQFPDLHSELNLSSLELGDSALYFCASSVDPSGSLNEQFFGPGTRLTVL.